This T cell receptor beta chain was captured in a study of blood T cell repertoires in COVID-19. Germline lookup yields CDR1 SGHRS and CDR2 YFSETQ. The CDR3 contains 14 residues. The J segment lost 3 bases and the V segment lost 0 bases, leaving 2 bases of the junction unmatched. Methods used by the authors: Counts of nucleated cells, estimated from reference gene primer amplification, were obtained. Sequencing used immunoSEQ multiplex PCR; TCRdb keeps in-frame clones, though not all of them. The V and J calls and clone size come from that table; D and trimming were worked out from the DNA. The sample carries fewer than 70,000 clones, 86% recorded once.

Specimen: peripheral blood. The clonotype comes from a man in his forties with COVID-19, enrolled during active disease. The rearrangement uses TRBV5-1 and TRBJ2-5; 7 nucleotides agree with TRBD2. CDR3 region: CASSLALAEETQYF. CDR3 nucleotides: TGCGCCAGCAGCTTGGCTCTAGCGGAAGAGACCCAGTACTTC.